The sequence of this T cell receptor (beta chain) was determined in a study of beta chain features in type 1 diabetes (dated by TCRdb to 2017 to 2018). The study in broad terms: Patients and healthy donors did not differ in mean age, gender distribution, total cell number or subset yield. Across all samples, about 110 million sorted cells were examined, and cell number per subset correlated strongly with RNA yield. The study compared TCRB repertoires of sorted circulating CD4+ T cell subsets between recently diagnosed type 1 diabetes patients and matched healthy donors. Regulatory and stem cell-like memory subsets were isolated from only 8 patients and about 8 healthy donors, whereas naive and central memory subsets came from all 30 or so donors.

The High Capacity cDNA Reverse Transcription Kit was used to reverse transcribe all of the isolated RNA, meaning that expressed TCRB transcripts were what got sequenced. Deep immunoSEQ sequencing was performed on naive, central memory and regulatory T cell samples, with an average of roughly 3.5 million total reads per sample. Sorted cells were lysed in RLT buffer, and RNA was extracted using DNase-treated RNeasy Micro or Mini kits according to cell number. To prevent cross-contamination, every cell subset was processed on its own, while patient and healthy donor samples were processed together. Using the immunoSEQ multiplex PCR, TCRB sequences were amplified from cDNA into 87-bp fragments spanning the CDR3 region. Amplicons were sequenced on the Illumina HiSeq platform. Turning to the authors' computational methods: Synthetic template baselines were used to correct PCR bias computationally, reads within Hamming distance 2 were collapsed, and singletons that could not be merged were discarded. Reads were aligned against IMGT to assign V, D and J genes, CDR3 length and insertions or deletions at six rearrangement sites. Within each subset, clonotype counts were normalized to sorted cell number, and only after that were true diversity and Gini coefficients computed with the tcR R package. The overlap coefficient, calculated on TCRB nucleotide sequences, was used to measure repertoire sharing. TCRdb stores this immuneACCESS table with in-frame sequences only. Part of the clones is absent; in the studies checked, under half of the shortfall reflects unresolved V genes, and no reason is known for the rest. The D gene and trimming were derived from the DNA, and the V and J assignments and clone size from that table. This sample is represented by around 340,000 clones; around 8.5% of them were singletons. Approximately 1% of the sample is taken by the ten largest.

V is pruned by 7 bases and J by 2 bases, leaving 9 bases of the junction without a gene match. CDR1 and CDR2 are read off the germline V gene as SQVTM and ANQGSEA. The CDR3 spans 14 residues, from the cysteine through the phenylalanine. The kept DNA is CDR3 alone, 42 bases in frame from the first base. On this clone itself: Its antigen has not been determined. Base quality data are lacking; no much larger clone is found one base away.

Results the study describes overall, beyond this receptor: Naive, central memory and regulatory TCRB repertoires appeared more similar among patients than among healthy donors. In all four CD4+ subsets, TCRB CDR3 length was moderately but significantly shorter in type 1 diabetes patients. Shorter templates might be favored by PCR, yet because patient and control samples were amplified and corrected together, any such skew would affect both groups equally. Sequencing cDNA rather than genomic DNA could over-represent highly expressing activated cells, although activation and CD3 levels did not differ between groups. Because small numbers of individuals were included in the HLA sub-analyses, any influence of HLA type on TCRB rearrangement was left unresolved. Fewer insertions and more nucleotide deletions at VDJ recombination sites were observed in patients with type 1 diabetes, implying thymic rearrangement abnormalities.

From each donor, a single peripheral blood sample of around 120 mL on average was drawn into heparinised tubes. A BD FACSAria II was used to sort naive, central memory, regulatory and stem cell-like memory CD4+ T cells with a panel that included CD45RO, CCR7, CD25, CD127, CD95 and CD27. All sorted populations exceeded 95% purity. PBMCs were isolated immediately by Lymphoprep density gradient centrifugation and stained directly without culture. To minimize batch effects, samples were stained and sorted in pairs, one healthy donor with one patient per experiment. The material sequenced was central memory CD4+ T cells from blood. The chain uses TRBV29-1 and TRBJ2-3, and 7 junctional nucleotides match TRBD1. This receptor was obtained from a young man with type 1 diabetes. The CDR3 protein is CSALGQLFTDTQYF. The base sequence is TGCAGCGCACTGGGACAGCTATTCACAGATACGCAGTATTTT.